The entry below describes one T cell receptor (beta chain). TCRdb redid the calling of the RT-PCR reads with MiXCR, one entry per CDR3 protein. The table has about 700,000 distinct CDR3 sequences, approximately 15% seen once. V was trimmed by 5 bases and J by 1 base, leaving 8 bases between them. The CDR3 contains 13 residues. The sequence came from a female donor in good health, serving as a healthy control. Sequencing was carried out using memory CD4+ T cells from blood. The chain joins TRBV12-3 or TRBV12-4 to TRBJ1-1; D not certain. The CDR3 DNA sequence: TGTGCCAGCAGTACGAAGGGGAACACTGAAGCTTTCTTT. It specifies CASSTKGNTEAFF.